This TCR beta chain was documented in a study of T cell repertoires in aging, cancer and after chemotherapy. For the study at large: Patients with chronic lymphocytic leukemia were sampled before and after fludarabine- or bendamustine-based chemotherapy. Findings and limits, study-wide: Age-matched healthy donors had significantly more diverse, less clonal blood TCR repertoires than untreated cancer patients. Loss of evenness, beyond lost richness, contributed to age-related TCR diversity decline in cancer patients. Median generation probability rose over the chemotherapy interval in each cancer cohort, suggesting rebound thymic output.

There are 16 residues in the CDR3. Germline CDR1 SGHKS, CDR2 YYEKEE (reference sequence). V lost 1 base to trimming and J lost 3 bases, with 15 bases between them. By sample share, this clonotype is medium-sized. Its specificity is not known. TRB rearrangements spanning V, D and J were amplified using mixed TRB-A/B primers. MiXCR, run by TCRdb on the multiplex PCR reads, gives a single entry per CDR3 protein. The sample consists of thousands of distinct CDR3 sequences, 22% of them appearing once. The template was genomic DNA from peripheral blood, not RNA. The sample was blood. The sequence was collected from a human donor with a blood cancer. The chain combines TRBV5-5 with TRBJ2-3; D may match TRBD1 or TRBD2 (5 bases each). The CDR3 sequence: CASSLRGSGGTDTQYF. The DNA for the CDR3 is TGTGCCAGCAGCTTGCGAGGGAGTGGGGGAACAGATACGCAGTATTTT.